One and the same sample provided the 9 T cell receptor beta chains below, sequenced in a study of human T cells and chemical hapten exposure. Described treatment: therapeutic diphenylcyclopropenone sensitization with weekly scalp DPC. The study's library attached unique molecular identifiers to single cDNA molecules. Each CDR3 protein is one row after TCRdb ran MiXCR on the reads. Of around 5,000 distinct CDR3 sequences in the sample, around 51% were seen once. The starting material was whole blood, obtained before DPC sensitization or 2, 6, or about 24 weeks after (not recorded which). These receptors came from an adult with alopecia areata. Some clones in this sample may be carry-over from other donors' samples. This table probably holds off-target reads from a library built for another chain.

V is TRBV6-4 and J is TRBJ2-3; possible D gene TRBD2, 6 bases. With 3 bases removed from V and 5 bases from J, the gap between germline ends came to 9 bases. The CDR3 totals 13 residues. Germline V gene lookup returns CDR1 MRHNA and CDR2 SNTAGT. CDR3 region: CASSEGAGDTQYF. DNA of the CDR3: TGTGCCAGCAGTGAAGGAGCGGGAGATACGCAGTATTTT.

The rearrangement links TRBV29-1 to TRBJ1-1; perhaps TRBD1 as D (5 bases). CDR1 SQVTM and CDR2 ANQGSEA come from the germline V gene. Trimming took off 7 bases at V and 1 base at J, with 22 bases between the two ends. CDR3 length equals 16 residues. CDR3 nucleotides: TGCAGCGCCGTCGTGGCTGGGGGAGGTAGGAACACTGAAGCTTTCTTT. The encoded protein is CSAVVAGGGRNTEAFF.

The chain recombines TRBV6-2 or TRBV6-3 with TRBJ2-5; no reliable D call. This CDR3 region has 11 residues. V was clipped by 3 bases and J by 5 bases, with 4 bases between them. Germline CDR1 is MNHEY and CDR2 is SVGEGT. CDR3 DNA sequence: TGTGCCAGCAGTTATAAGGAGACCCAGTACTTC. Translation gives CASSYKETQYF.

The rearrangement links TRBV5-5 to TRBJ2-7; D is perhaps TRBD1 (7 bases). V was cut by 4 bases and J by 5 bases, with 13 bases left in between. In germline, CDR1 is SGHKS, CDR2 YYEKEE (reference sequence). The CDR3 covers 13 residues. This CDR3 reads CASSLPGGNEQYF. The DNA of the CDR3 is TGTGCCAGCAGCCTCCCAGGGGGGAACGAGCAGTACTTC.

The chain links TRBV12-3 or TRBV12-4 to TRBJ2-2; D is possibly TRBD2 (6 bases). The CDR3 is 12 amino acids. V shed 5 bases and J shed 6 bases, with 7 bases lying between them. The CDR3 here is CASSREAGELFF. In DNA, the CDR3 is TGTGCCAGCAGTAGGGAGGCCGGGGAGCTGTTTTTT.

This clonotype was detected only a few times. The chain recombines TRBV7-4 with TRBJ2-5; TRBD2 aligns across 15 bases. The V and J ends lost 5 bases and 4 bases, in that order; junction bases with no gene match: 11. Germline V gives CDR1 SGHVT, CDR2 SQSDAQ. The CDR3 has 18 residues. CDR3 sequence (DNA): TGTGCCAGCAGCCCCCGGACTAGCGGGAGGGCCGGAGGAGAGACCCAGTACTTC. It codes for CASSPRTSGRAGGETQYF.

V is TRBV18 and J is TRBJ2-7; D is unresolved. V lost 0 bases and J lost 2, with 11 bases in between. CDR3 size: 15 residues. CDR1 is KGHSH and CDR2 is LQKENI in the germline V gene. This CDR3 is CASSPPSSPAYEQYF. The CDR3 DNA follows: TGTGCCAGCTCACCACCCTCCAGCCCCGCCTACGAGCAGTACTTC.

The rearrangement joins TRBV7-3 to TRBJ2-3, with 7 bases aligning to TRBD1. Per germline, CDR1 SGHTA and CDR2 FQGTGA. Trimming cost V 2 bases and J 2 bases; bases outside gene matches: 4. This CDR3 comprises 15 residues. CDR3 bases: TGTGCCAGCAGCTTAGGGGGACAGAACACAGATACGCAGTATTTT. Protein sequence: CASSLGGQNTDTQYF.

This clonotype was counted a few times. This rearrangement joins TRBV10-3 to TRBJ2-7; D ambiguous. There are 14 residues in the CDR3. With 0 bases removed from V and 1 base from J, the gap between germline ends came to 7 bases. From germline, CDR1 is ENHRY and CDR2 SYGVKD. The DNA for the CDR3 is TGTGCCATCAGTGAGTCGGGCATTTCCTACGAGCAGTACTTC. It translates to CAISESGISYEQYF.